This entry lists 3 T cell receptor beta chains sequenced from one sample in a study of regulatory T cells in long-lasting Graves disease. Time point noted: newly diagnosed GD, antithyroid drugs for less than 3 months. There was RNA extracted from PBMCs, and the TCR library was made from it. Researchers made TCR beta libraries by using iRepertoire HTBI primers and running Arm-PCR on CDR3 regions. TCRdb ran MiXCR on the multiplex PCR reads and lists one entry per CDR3 protein. The sample includes 550,000 to 650,000 distinct CDR3 sequences, around 16% seen only once; the top ten take 12%. The data were also submitted as part of a second study, on T cells in Graves' hyperthyroidism and ophthalmopathy.

Sequencing used peripheral blood mononuclear cells (PBMCs), obtained at new diagnosis, from a patient treated with antithyroid drugs. The receptors derive from a man between 18 and 29 years old with Graves disease.

J is TRBJ2-1 and V is TRBV12-3 or TRBV12-4; 10 positions match TRBD1. The CDR3 sequence is 19 residues long. V dropped 0 bases and J dropped 0; count of bases not matched to a gene: 8. The CDR3 is CASSLAGTGDASSYNEQFF. The CDR3 DNA reads TGTGCCAGCAGTTTAGCAGGGACAGGGGACGCGAGCTCCTACAATGAGCAGTTCTTC.

This clonotype was seen many times. This chain connects TRBV5-6 to TRBJ2-1; D unresolved. The assigned J gene may be wrong: the sequence end matches TRBJ2-5 better. Germline CDR1 SGHDT, CDR2 YYEEEE. The CDR3 is 12 amino acids. CDR3: CASSLNKETQYF. DNA of the CDR3: TGTGCCAGCAGCTTGAATAAGGAGACCCAGTACTTC.

This clonotype was seen a few times. The CDR3 protein is CASSQEGAGRARETQYF. The CDR3 nucleotides are TGCGCCAGCAGCCAAGAGGGGGCAGGCAGGGCTCGAGAGACCCAGTACTTC. The J gene is TRBJ2-5, the V gene TRBV4-1; D is perhaps TRBD1 (6 bases). Germline V gives CDR1 MGHRA, CDR2 YSYEKL. This CDR3 spans 17 amino acids. V was pared by 0 bases and J by 4 bases, with 18 bases between.